These 22 T cell receptor beta chains originate from one sample sequenced in a study of blood T cell repertoires in COVID-19. Assay: immunoSEQ multiplex PCR; the TCRdb copy retains only in-frame clones and omits some. The table includes about 320,000 clones, 70% to 90% detected once. Sequenced sample: peripheral blood. All receptors derive from a woman in her twenties or thirties with COVID-19, enrolled during active disease.

This clone was picked up a small number of times. The gene calls are TRBV12-3 or TRBV12-4 and TRBJ1-2; tentative D call: TRBD1 (6 bases). V dropped 6 bases and J dropped 5 bases, with 13 bases sitting between them. The CDR3 loop spans 13 amino acids. The CDR3 sequence is CASSQRRGYGYTF. Here the CDR3 DNA reads TGTGCCAGCAGCCAGCGCAGGGGTTATGGCTACACCTTC.

The genes are TRBV2 and TRBJ2-3; TRBD2 matches 12 bases. CDR1 is SNHLY, CDR2 FYNNEI, per germline. V shed 6 bases and J 6 bases; nucleotides not matched to a gene: 7. This CDR3 contains 15 residues. The CDR3 DNA follows: TGTGCCAGCAGCCAACTAGCGGGGGGTGGGGATACGCAGTATTTT. It is translated as CASSQLAGGGDTQYF.

This clone was recorded only once. The chain is built from TRBV9 and TRBJ2-7; D is possibly TRBD1 (5 bases). The V end lost 4 bases, the J end lost 3 bases, and 11 bases lay between the germline ends. There are 13 residues in the CDR3. Germline V lookup: CDR1 SGDLS, CDR2 YYNGEE. CDR3 sequence (DNA): TGTGCCAGCAGCACCCCAGGGCTCTACGAGCAGTACTTC. Amino acid sequence: CASSTPGLYEQYF.

The chain carries TRBV5-1 and TRBJ1-6; D not certain. CDR1 is SGHRS and CDR2 is YFSETQ in the germline V gene. The germline V and J ends were trimmed by 4 bases and 9 bases, with 11 bases remaining between them. The CDR3 contains 13 residues. CDR3 bases: TGCGCCAGCAGCCAAGAGGTTGGTTCACCCCTCCACTTT. Its translation is CASSQEVGSPLHF.

The J gene is TRBJ2-3, the V gene TRBV27, with D uncertain. Germline V gene sequence: CDR1 MNHEY, CDR2 SMNVEV (reference sequence). The CDR3 consists of 17 residues. Trimming shortened V by 2 bases and J by 5 bases, and 20 bases separated the two germline ends. CDR3 in DNA: TGTGCCAGCAGTTTAGTGAACAGCCTTGGGTTGGAAGATACGCAGTATTTT. This sequence encodes CASSLVNSLGLEDTQYF.

The chain uses TRBV24-1 and TRBJ2-2; TRBD1 might be the D (5 bases). Trimming took off 8 bases at V and 8 bases at J, with 14 bases between the two ends. Germline V gene lookup returns CDR1 KGHDR and CDR2 SFDVKD. The CDR3 runs to 13 residues. CDR3 in amino acids: CATTEQGLGELFF. CDR3 bases: TGTGCCACCACAGAGCAGGGTTTGGGGGAGCTGTTTTTT.

The V call is TRBV7-2, the J call TRBJ1-1; D not resolved. Germline values: CDR1 SGHTA, CDR2 FQGNSA. Trimming cost V 3 bases and J 3 bases, with 5 bases left between them. This CDR3 is built from 12 residues. CDR3 protein: CASSFLDTEAFF. The CDR3 DNA reads as TGTGCCAGCAGCTTCCTCGACACTGAAGCTTTCTTT.

V and J are TRBV5-6 and TRBJ1-5; TRBD1 is a possible D gene (6 bases). The V end lost 6 bases, the J end lost 3 bases, and 25 bases lay between the germline ends. This CDR3 comprises 18 residues. The germline V gene encodes CDR1 SGHDT and CDR2 YYEEEE. The chain's CDR3 is CASTNFRGGTTNNQPQHF. As DNA, the CDR3 is TGTGCCAGCACCAATTTCCGGGGAGGGACAACGAACAATCAGCCCCAGCATTTT.

There are a few counts of this clone. Germline is not matched at one junction end, which may reflect a read error. The CDR3 DNA is TGTGCCAGCAGCTCGGTTCGATCGCGTAGCGGGGCCTACGATGAGCAGTTCTTC. Translating gives CASSSVRSRSGAYDEQFF. The chain employs TRBV7-8 and TRBJ2-1; TRBD2 agrees at 8 bases. The CDR3 runs to 18 residues. Germline CDR1 is SGHVS and CDR2 is FQNEAQ.

V gene TRBV7-2 combines with J gene TRBJ2-3; 11 positions agree with TRBD2. This CDR3 contains 17 residues. Germline CDR1 and CDR2: SGHTA and FQGNSA. J lost 0 bases, V lost 1 base, and 3 bases had no gene match. CDR3 sequence: CASSLGLAGSSTDTQYF. The CDR3 nucleotides are TGTGCCAGCAGCTTAGGACTAGCGGGGAGCAGCACAGATACGCAGTATTTT.

In this sample, this clone turned up a few times. This chain links TRBV28 with TRBJ1-1, with 9 bases that match TRBD1. Trimming took 5 bases from V and 4 from J; bases not matched to a gene: 8. Germline V CDR1 and CDR2: MDHEN, SYDVKM. The CDR3 loop spans 15 amino acids. DNA of the CDR3: TGTGCCAGCAGTGATACGGGACAGGGAAGCACTGAAGCTTTCTTT. Translation: CASSDTGQGSTEAFF.

The rearrangement links TRBV7-9 to TRBJ1-6, with D perhaps matching TRBD1 (6 bases). The CDR3 totals 15 residues. CDR1 is SEHNR, CDR2 FQNEAQ, per germline (reference sequence). V dropped 3 bases and J dropped 10 bases, with 16 bases sitting between them. In DNA form, the CDR3 reads TGTGCCAGCAGCTTGACACAGGGTCGGCAATCACCCCTCCACTTT. Amino acid sequence: CASSLTQGRQSPLHF.

The CDR3 region is CASSSGQSGYTF. The CDR3 DNA reads as TGTGCCAGCAGTTCCGGACAGTCCGGCTACACCTTC. The gene calls are TRBV6-6 and TRBJ1-2, with a possible D match to TRBD1 (6 bases). The CDR3 extends over 12 amino acids. V was cut by 4 bases and J by 8 bases, with 11 bases left in between. CDR1 and CDR2 from the germline V gene are MNHNY and SVGAGI (reference sequence).

The genes are TRBV7-9 and TRBJ2-5, with 7 bases identical to TRBD2. Germline-derived CDR1 and CDR2 are SEHNR and FQNEAQ (reference sequence). CDR3 size: 17 residues. After removal of 4 bases from V and 3 bases from J, the junction contained 14 bases not matched to a gene. The CDR3 reads CASSSWGFGGGKETQYF. The CDR3, as DNA: TGTGCCAGCAGCTCCTGGGGATTCGGCGGGGGAAAAGAGACCCAGTACTTC.

The chain recombines TRBV19 with TRBJ1-5, with D possibly matching TRBD1 (6 bases). Looked up from germline, CDR1 is LNHDA and CDR2 is SQIVND (reference sequence). V dropped 5 bases and J dropped 5 bases, with 13 bases sitting between them. The length of the CDR3 is 14 residues. The DNA of the CDR3 is TGTGCCAGTAGTCAGGGGCCTCCTTATCAGCCCCAGCATTTT. Translation: CASSQGPPYQPQHF.

The chain employs TRBV24-1 and TRBJ2-1; D perhaps matches TRBD2 (5 bases). The length of the CDR3 is 13 residues. CDR1 and CDR2 from the germline V gene are KGHDR and SFDVKD. Deletions cut 3 bases from V and 5 bases from J, with 7 bases between. In DNA form, the CDR3 reads TGTGCCACCAGTGATCCCGGGAACAATGAGCAGTTCTTC. Translated: CATSDPGNNEQFF.

The genes are TRBV6-2 or TRBV6-3 and TRBJ2-1; D gene unclear. V was pared by 0 bases and J by 8 bases, with 20 bases between. Germline CDR1 reads MNHEY; CDR2 reads SVGEGT. CDR3 length: 17 residues. The CDR3, as DNA: TGTGCCAGCAGTTACTCGATACCCCGGTCGGGTACGGATGAGCAGTTCTTC. Its translation is CASSYSIPRSGTDEQFF.

About this clone itself: Other DNA sequences in the sample encode the same CDR3. The chain has TRBV10-3 and TRBJ2-7; a weak D match, TRBD1 (5 bases). Germline assignment: CDR1 ENHRY and CDR2 SYGVKD. V was pared by 3 bases and J by 7 bases, with 13 bases between. This CDR3 contains 13 residues. In nucleotides, the CDR3 is TGTGCCATCAGTGAAGGGCAGGGTTATGAGCAGTACTTC. It specifies CAISEGQGYEQYF.

The chain recombines TRBV2 with TRBJ1-1; 7 bases map to TRBD1. This CDR3 is 14 amino acids long. V lost 3 bases, J lost 6 bases, and 7 bases stayed unmatched. CDR1 SNHLY and CDR2 FYNNEI come from the germline V gene. The CDR3 loop is CASSDRTGGAEAFF. The CDR3, as DNA: TGTGCCAGCAGTGACCGGACAGGAGGTGCTGAAGCTTTCTTT.

The genes are TRBV3-1 (or the pseudogene TRBV3-2) and TRBJ1-1; a weak D match, TRBD1 (5 bases). The V gene's germline CDR1 is LGHDT and CDR2 YNNKEL (reference sequence). The germline V and J ends were trimmed by 5 bases and 3 bases, with 16 bases remaining between them. CDR3 length: 15 residues. DNA for the CDR3: TGTGCCAGCAGCGCACCAGCCCAAGGGGACACTGAAGCTTTCTTT. Amino acid sequence: CASSAPAQGDTEAFF.

In this sample, this clone turned up once. This chain connects TRBV2 to TRBJ1-4, with unresolved D. Trimming took off 2 bases at V and 8 bases at J, with 15 bases between the two ends. The CDR3 is made up of 15 amino acids. Germline CDR1 SNHLY, CDR2 FYNNEI. The CDR3: CASSERRSLLEKLFF. CDR3 bases: TGTGCCAGCAGTGAAAGGAGGAGCCTTTTGGAAAAACTGTTTTTT.

This clone has more than one count but fewer than ten. The chain couples TRBV4-1 to TRBJ1-5; D is uncertain. There are 14 residues in the CDR3. The germline CDR1 and CDR2 sequences are MGHRA and YSYEKL. V was trimmed by 1 base and J by 2 bases, leaving 6 bases between them. The CDR3 coding sequence is TGCGCCAGCAGCCAAGTAAGAGGCAATCAGCCCCAGCATTTT. Its protein is CASSQVRGNQPQHF.